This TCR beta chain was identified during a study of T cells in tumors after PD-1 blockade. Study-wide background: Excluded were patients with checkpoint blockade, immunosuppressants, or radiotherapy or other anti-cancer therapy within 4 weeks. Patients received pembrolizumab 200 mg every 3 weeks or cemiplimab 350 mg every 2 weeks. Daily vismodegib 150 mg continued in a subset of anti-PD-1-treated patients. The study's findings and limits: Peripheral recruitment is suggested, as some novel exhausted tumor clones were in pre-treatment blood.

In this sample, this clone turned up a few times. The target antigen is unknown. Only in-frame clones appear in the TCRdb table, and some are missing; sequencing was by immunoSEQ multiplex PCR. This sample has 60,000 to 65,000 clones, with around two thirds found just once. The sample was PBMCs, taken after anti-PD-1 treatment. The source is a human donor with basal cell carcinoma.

The CDR3 DNA follows: TGCGCCAGCAGTCGCAGAATGGGACGGCCGCTTAATTCACCCCTCCACTTT. It encodes CASSRRMGRPLNSPLHF. The rearrangement uses TRBV23-1 and TRBJ1-6, with D possibly being TRBD1 (5 bases). TRBV23-1 is an ORF, with its function uncertain. V was cut by 4 bases and J by 6 bases, with 19 bases left in between. The CDR3 length is 17 residues.